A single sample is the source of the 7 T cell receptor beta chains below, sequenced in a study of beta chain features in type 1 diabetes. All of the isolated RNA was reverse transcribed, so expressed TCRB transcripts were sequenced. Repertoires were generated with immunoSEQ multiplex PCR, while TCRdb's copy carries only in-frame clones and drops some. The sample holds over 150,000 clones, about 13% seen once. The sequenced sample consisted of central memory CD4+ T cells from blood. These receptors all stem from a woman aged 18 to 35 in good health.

CDR3 sequence: CASSLERRGSYEQYF. CDR3 DNA: TGTGCCAGCAGCTTAGAGAGGAGGGGCAGTTACGAGCAGTACTTC. V is TRBV7-9 and J is TRBJ2-7; weak D call: TRBD2 (6 bases). V lost 1 base, J lost 4 bases, and 14 bases lay in between. The CDR3 contains 15 residues. From germline, CDR1 is SEHNR and CDR2 FQNEAQ (reference sequence).

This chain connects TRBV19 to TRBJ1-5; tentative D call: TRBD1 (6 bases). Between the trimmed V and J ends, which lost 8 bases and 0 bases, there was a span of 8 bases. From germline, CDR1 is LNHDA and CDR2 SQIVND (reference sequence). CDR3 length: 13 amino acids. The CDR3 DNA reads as TGTGCCAGTGCAGGGGTTAGCAATCAGCCCCAGCATTTT. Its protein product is CASAGVSNQPQHF.

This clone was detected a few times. The CDR3 reads CASSRTVTDQETQYF. The CDR3 coding sequence is TGTGCCAGTAGCCGAACCGTGACAGACCAAGAGACCCAGTACTTC. This rearrangement joins TRBV19 to TRBJ2-5; possibly TRBD1 for D (5 bases). This CDR3 region has 15 residues. Trimming left V 6 bases short and J 0 bases short, with 14 bases between. Germline lookup yields CDR1 LNHDA and CDR2 SQIVND (reference sequence). Supplemented by reference TRBV19 and TRBJ2-5, the full variable domain reads DGGITQSPKYLFRKEGQNVTLSCEQNLNHDAMYWYRQDPGQGLRLIYYSQIVNDFQKGDIAEGYSVSREKKESFPLTVTSAQKNPTAFYLCASSRTVTDQETQYFGPGTRLLVL.

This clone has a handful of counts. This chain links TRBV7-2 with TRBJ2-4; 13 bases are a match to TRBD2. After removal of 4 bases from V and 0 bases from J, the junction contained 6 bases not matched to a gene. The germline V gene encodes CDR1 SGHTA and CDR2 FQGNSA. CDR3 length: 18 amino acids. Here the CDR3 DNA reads TGTGCCAGCAGCTCGACTAGCGGGAGGACTCTAGCCAAAAACATTCAGTACTTC. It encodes CASSSTSGRTLAKNIQYF.

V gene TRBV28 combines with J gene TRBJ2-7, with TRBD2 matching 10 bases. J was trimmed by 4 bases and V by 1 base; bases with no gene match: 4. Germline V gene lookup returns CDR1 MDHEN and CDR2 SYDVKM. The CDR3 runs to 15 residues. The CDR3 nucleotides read TGTGCCAGCAGTTTATATGGAGCGGGAGGGTACGAGCAGTACTTC. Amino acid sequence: CASSLYGAGGYEQYF.

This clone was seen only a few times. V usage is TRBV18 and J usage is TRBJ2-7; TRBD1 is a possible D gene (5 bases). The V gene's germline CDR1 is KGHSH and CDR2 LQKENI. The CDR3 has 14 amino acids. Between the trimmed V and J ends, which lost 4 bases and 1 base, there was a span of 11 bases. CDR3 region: CASSLQGASYEQYF. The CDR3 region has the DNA TGTGCCAGCTCACTCCAGGGCGCTTCCTACGAGCAGTACTTC.

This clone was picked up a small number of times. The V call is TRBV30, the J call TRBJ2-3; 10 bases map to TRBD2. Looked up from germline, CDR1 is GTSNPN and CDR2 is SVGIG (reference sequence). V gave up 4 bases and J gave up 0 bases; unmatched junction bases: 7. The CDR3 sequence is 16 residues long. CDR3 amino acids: CAWTTGLAISTDTQYF. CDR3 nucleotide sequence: TGTGCCTGGACCACGGGACTAGCGATAAGCACAGATACGCAGTATTTT.